The clone carrying this T cell receptor (beta chain) was counted between two and nine times. Antigen unknown. This sample stems from a study of cytomegalovirus exposure and HLA in healthy donors. Both 60 Vbeta primers and 13 Jbeta primers went into the PCR. Only in-frame clones appear in the TCRdb table, and some are missing; sequencing was by immunoSEQ multiplex PCR. This sample has over 150,000 clones, with around four fifths found just once. It was healthy bone marrow donors who served as donors. V was cut by 0 bases and J by 1 base, with 8 bases left in between. The CDR3 loop spans 15 amino acids. The germline gives CDR1 SGHRS, CDR2 YFSETQ. Points from the study as a whole: Available immune exposure information was restricted to CMV serostatus only. The study listed approximately 160 cytomegalovirus-associated TCR beta chains.

The chain employs TRBV5-1 and TRBJ1-3; D remains unclear. The specimen was PBMCs. This clonotype was obtained from a woman aged 25 to 39 in good health and CMV-seropositive. CDR3 sequence reads: CASSLDWASGNTIYF. The CDR3 nucleotides read TGCGCCAGCAGCTTGGATTGGGCTTCTGGAAACACCATATATTTT. The complete variable domain, with remaining parts taken from reference TRBV5-1 and TRBJ1-3, reads KAGVTQTPRYLIKTRGQQVTLSCSPISGHRSVSWYQQTPGQGLQFLFEYFSETQRNKGNFPGRFSGRQFSNSRSEMNVSTLELGDSALYLCASSLDWASGNTIYFGEGSWLTVV.